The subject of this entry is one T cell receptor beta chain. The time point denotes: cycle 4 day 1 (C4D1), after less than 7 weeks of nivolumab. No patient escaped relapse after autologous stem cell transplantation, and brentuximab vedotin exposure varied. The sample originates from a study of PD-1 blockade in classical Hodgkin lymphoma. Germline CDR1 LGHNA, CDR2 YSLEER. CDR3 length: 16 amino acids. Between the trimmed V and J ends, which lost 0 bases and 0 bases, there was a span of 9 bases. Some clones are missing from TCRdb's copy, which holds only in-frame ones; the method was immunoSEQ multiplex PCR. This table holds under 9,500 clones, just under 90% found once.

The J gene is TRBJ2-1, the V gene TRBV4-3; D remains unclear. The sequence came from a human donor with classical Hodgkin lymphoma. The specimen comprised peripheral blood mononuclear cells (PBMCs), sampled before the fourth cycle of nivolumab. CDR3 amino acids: CASSQDRLSSYNEQFF. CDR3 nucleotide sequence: TGCGCCAGCAGCCAAGATAGACTTAGCTCCTACAATGAGCAGTTCTTC.